This T cell receptor (beta chain) derives from a study of T cells and Merkel cell carcinoma outcomes. Some clones are missing from TCRdb's copy, which holds only in-frame ones; the method was immunoSEQ multiplex PCR. The data show approximately 3,000 clones, 95% to 97% seen once. V was cut by 1 base and J by 1 base, with 10 bases left in between. Per the germline V gene, CDR1 is SGHRS and CDR2 is YFSETQ. The CDR3 has 15 residues. The chain uses TRBV5-1 and TRBJ2-3, with D possibly being TRBD2 (6 bases). The TCR comes from a human donor with Merkel cell carcinoma. Sequencing input: tumor tissue from Merkel cell carcinoma. This chain's CDR3 is CASSLLWGGTDTQYF. The CDR3 region has the DNA TGCGCCAGCAGCTTGTTGTGGGGGGGCACAGATACGCAGTATTTT. Full variable domain (missing parts from reference TRBV5-1 and TRBJ2-3): KAGVTQTPRYLIKTRGQQVTLSCSPISGHRSVSWYQQTPGQGLQFLFEYFSETQRNKGNFPGRFSGRQFSNSRSEMNVSTLELGDSALYLCASSLLWGGTDTQYFGPGTRLTVL.